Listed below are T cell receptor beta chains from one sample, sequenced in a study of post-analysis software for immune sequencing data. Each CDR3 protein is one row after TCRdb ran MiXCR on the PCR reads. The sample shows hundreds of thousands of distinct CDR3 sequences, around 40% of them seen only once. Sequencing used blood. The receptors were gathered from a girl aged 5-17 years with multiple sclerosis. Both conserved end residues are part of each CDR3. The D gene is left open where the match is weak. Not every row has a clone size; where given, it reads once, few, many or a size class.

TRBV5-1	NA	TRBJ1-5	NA	TGCGCCAGCAGCTTGGACTTTAGCAATCAGCCCCAGCATTTT	CASSLDFSNQPQHF
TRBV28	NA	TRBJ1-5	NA	TGTGCCAGCAGCTATCGACAGGACTATAGCAATCAGCCCCAGCATTTT	CASSYRQDYSNQPQHF
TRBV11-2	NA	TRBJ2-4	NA	TGTGCCAGCAGAGGGCACCGACTAGCCAAAAACATTCAGTACTTC	CASRGHRLAKNIQYF
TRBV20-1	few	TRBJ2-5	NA	TGCAGTGCTAGTCGACCCAGAGAGACCCAGTACTTC	CSASRPRETQYF
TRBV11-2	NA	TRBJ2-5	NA	TGTGCCAGCAGCTTAGAATCCCGTCCGTTCGGGACCCAGTACTTC	CASSLESRPFGTQYF
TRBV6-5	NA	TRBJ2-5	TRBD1	TGTGCCAGCAGTTCCGAGGGGGCGCGAGGCGAGACCCAGTACTTC	CASSSEGARGETQYF
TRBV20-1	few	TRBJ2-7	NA	TGCAGTGCTCAGGGGCGGGGAAGAGAGCAGTACTTC	CSAQGRGREQYF
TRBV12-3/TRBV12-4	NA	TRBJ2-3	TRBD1	TGTGCCAGCAGGGCAGGGGGTGCGGAGTATTTT	CASRAGGAEYF
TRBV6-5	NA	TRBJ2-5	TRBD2	TGTGCCAGCAGTTACTCCCGGCTAGCGGGAGGTCTACGAAGGCAGTACTTC	CASSYSRLAGGLRRQYF
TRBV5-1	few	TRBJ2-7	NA	TGTGCCAGCAGTGGGACCTACGAGCAGTACTTC	CASSGTYEQYF
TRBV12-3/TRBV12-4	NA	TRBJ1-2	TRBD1	TGTGCCAGCTTGACAGGGGACGGCTACACCTTC	CASLTGDGYTF
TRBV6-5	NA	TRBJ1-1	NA	TGTGCCAGCAACGGAGGGGCTATGAACACTGAAGCTTTCTTT	CASNGGAMNTEAFF
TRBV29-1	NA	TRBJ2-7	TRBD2	TGCAGCGTCGCGCCGGGGACTACCTACGAGCAGTACTTC	CSVAPGTTYEQYF
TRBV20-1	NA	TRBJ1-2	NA	TGCAGTGCTACACAAGAACTCTATGGCCACACCTTC	CSATQELYGHTF
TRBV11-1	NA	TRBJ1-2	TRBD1	TGTGCCAGCAGCCCCTCGGACAGGGGGGATGGCTACACCTTC	CASSPSDRGDGYTF
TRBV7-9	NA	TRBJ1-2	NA	TGTGCCAGCAGCCCAACGCAGGGTATATATGGCTACACCTTC	CASSPTQGIYGYTF
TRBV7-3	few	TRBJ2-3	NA	TGTGCCAGCAGTTTTCAGGGTTCTAGCACAGATACGCAGTATTTT	CASSFQGSSTDTQYF
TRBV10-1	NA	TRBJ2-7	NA	TGCGCCAGCGGGGACGGCTACGAGCAGTACTTC	CASGDGYEQYF
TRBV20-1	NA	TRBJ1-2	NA	TGCAGTGCTAGCCTCACCCAACAGGGTAACTATGGCTACACCTTC	CSASLTQQGNYGYTF
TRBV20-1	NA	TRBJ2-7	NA	TGCAGTGCTACCCTGAGCTCCTACGAGCAGTACTTC	CSATLSSYEQYF
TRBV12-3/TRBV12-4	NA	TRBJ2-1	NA	TGTGCCAGCAGTTTGCGGGGAGAGAGGTTCTTC	CASSLRGERFF
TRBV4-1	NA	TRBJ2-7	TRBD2	TGCGCCAGCAGCCAAGTTCTAGCGGGAGGGTACAATGAGCAGTACTTC	CASSQVLAGGYNEQYF
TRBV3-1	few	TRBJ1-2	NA	TGTGCCAGCAGCCGCCGGGAGGATGGCTACACCTTC	CASSRREDGYTF
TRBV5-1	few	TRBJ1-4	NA	TGCGCCAGCAGTGACCCAAACGATGAAAAACTGTTTTTT	CASSDPNDEKLFF